This T cell receptor beta chain was found in a study of OX40 agonist ivuxolimab in advanced cancers. TCRdb's table, derived via immunoSEQ multiplex PCR, lists solely in-frame clones and lacks some. The sample comprises 99,000 or so clones, roughly 95% of which are singletons, and about 2.1% rests with the top ten. This TCR was recovered from an adult with an advanced solid tumor such as melanoma, head and neck, liver or kidney cancer. Sample: CD4+ or CD8+ T cells sorted from blood, taken in a trial of the OX40 agonist ivuxolimab.

CDR3 bases: TGTGCCACCAGCTGGCAGGGGGCGGGGGCTAATGAAAAACTGTTTTTT. Amino acids: CATSWQGAGANEKLFF. The chain is built from TRBV15 and TRBJ1-4, with 8 nucleotides matching TRBD1. J was trimmed by 3 bases and V by 5 bases; bases with no gene match: 8. Germline values: CDR1 LNHNV, CDR2 YYDKDF (reference sequence). CDR3 size: 16 residues.